Shown below are 9 T cell receptor beta chains from a single sample sequenced in a study of response to subunit inactivated influenza vaccine. From the RT-PCR reads, TCRdb called clonotypes with MiXCR, one entry per CDR3 protein. The sample contains about 700,000 distinct CDR3 sequences, roughly 14% of which appear only once. This material consisted of PBMCs from blood, taken 11 to 12 days after vaccination. These receptors came from a man in his fifties or sixties who received an inactivated influenza vaccine.

This clonotype was seen a few times. The chain combines TRBV6-1 with TRBJ1-1, with TRBD1 matching 10 bases. Germline lookup yields CDR1 MNHNS and CDR2 SASEGT. This CDR3 contains 15 residues. V shed 5 bases, J shed 2 bases, and the junction held 5 bases outside the gene matches. The CDR3 region is CASSRQGALNTEAFF. DNA of the CDR3: TGTGCCAGCAGTAGACAGGGGGCGCTTAACACTGAAGCTTTCTTT.

This chain links TRBV6-6 with TRBJ2-5; no definite D call. The germline CDR1 and CDR2 sequences are MNHNY and SVGAGI (reference sequence). The CDR3 is 13 amino acids. V lost 8 bases, J lost 2 bases, and 12 bases lay in between. CDR3 amino acids: CASARLRQETQYF. As DNA, the CDR3 is TGTGCCAGCGCGCGCCTTCGACAAGAGACCCAGTACTTC.

The chain couples TRBV2 to TRBJ2-3; 8 bases agree with TRBD1. The CDR3 spans 16 residues. Losses at the gene ends were 7 bases for V and 3 bases for J; bases not matched to a gene: 12. Germline V lookup: CDR1 SNHLY, CDR2 FYNNEI. This chain's CDR3 is CASTDRVSVGTDTQYF. CDR3 nucleotides: TGTGCCAGCACGGACAGGGTCTCGGTTGGGACAGATACGCAGTATTTT.

The rearrangement links TRBV6-1 to TRBJ2-1, with D tentatively TRBD1 (5 bases). Germline V gene lookup returns CDR1 MNHNS and CDR2 SASEGT. Deletions cut 6 bases from V and 8 bases from J, with 14 bases between. This CDR3 has 13 amino acids. CDR3 sequence (DNA): TGTGCCAGCAGACGGGCAGGGTCCGATGAGCAGTTCTTC. It codes for CASRRAGSDEQFF.

The CDR3 here is CASSLWDRGHLSNEQFF. The CDR3 DNA is TGTGCCAGCAGCTTGTGGGACAGGGGCCATCTTTCCAATGAGCAGTTCTTC. The genes are TRBV5-5 and TRBJ2-1; 10 bases match TRBD1. This CDR3 has 17 residues. V shed 1 base and J 6 bases; nucleotides not matched to a gene: 10. Germline V lookup: CDR1 SGHKS, CDR2 YYEKEE (reference sequence).

This clonotype was counted at least ten times. V is TRBV6-1 and J is TRBJ2-1, with 10 nucleotides matching TRBD2. Losses at the gene ends were 7 bases for V and 4 bases for J; bases not matched to a gene: 4. This CDR3 is built from 14 residues. Germline V gene lookup returns CDR1 MNHNS and CDR2 SASEGT. The CDR3: CASTRAGGYNEQFF. CDR3 nucleotide sequence: TGTGCCAGCACCAGAGCGGGAGGGTACAATGAGCAGTTCTTC.

This clonotype appeared a few times. The rearrangement joins TRBV4-1 to TRBJ2-3; D unclear. Germline V lookup: CDR1 MGHRA, CDR2 YSYEKL. V was pared by 0 bases and J by 5 bases, with 15 bases between. The CDR3 is 16 residues long. The CDR3 sequence: CASSQEMDRRLDTQYF. CDR3 DNA: TGCGCCAGCAGCCAAGAGATGGACCGAAGGCTAGATACGCAGTATTTT.

The V and J genes are TRBV7-9 and TRBJ2-1; tentative D call: TRBD2 (7 bases). This CDR3 region has 15 residues. Germline lookup yields CDR1 SEHNR and CDR2 FQNEAQ (reference sequence). Trimming removed 1 base at V and 3 bases at J, with 10 bases between. The CDR3 here is CASSLVGGVYNEQFF. In DNA, the CDR3 is TGTGCCAGCAGCTTAGTAGGGGGGGTCTACAATGAGCAGTTCTTC.

This clonotype has just a few counts. This chain joins TRBV29-1 and TRBJ2-3, with 7 nucleotides matching TRBD2. V shed 3 bases, J shed 2 bases, and the junction held 5 bases outside the gene matches. This CDR3 has 14 residues. Germline CDR1 and CDR2: SQVTM and ANQGSEA. CDR3 bases: TGCAGCGTTGAGGCGGGAGTAGCCACAGATACGCAGTATTTT. Its protein product is CSVEAGVATDTQYF.